These 8 T cell receptor beta chains were sequenced from one sample in a study of T-cell memory formation after mild COVID-19. Each CDR3 protein is one row after TCRdb ran MiXCR on the 5' RACE reads. The table has 45,000 to 55,000 distinct CDR3 sequences, over 9% seen once; the top ten hold 10% to 15%. Sequences were obtained from PBMCs or a T cell subset sorted from them (not recorded which). The receptor set was obtained from an adult woman who had mild COVID-19 (a few samples of this study predate the infection). Cell type and time point are not known.

This clonotype was seen many times. The V gene is TRBV24-1, the J gene TRBJ2-1, with a possible D match to TRBD2 (6 bases). V was trimmed by 3 bases and J by 5 bases, leaving 13 bases between them. CDR3 length: 15 residues. The germline V gene encodes CDR1 KGHDR and CDR2 SFDVKD. The chain's CDR3 is CATSDGRLKNNEQFF. CDR3 coding DNA: TGTGCCACCAGTGATGGGAGGCTCAAAAACAATGAGCAGTTCTTC.

This clonotype was observed a handful of times. V gene TRBV30 combines with J gene TRBJ2-7, with D possibly TRBD2 on 6 matching bases. Germline V gene lookup returns CDR1 GTSNPN and CDR2 SVGIG (reference sequence). Trimming stripped 3 bases from V and 3 bases from J, with 18 bases between. This CDR3 comprises 15 residues. The CDR3 nucleotides are TGTGCCTGGAGATACCGGGGTAGCGGCATCTACGAGCAGTACTTC. Translating gives CAWRYRGSGIYEQYF.

This clonotype was observed once. The chain combines TRBV7-9 with TRBJ1-6; a possible D gene is TRBD1 (5 bases). Looked up from germline, CDR1 is SEHNR and CDR2 is FQNEAQ (reference sequence). The V and J ends lost 1 base and 14 bases respectively, with 9 bases between them. This CDR3 has 12 amino acids. CDR3 sequence (DNA): TGTGCCAGCAGCTTAGGTGAGGGGTCCCTCCACTTT. This codes for CASSLGEGSLHF. Drawing the rest from reference TRBV7-9 and TRBJ1-6, the complete variable domain is DTGVSQNPRHKITKRGQNVTFRCDPISEHNRLYWYRQTLGQGPEFLTYFQNEAQLEKSRLLSDRFSAERPKGSFSTLEIQRTEQGDSAMYLCASSLGEGSLHFGNGTRLTVT.

There are many counts of this clonotype. V gene TRBV10-3 combines with J gene TRBJ2-1; 7 bases are a match to TRBD1. Germline V gives CDR1 ENHRY, CDR2 SYGVKD. The CDR3 is 15 amino acids. Losses at the gene ends were 5 bases for V and 5 bases for J; bases not matched to a gene: 9. CDR3 in amino acids: CAISRPDRWNNEQFF. In nucleotides, the CDR3 is TGTGCCATCAGTAGGCCGGACAGGTGGAACAATGAGCAGTTCTTC.

This clonotype was picked up many times. J is TRBJ2-1 and V is TRBV4-2; 9 bases agree with TRBD2. The germline CDR1 and CDR2 sequences are LGHNA and YNFKEQ. V shed 0 bases and J 5 bases; nucleotides not matched to a gene: 5. This CDR3 is 16 amino acids long. This chain's CDR3 is CASSQEETSGDNEQFF. CDR3 nucleotide sequence: TGTGCCAGCAGCCAAGAGGAGACTAGCGGAGACAATGAGCAGTTCTTC.

A word on this clonotype: Its ends do not fully match the called genes, so a read error is possible. The chain employs TRBV5-1 and TRBJ2-2, with D tentatively TRBD2 (5 bases). This CDR3 is 15 amino acids long. Germline CDR1 reads SGHRS; CDR2 reads YFSETQ. The DNA of the CDR3 is TGCGCCAGCAGCTTGACGGCCCCGGGCACCGGGGAGCTGCTTTTT. Protein: CASSLTAPGTGELLF.

This chain links TRBV18 with TRBJ2-5, with D possibly matching TRBD1 (5 bases). V was cut by 3 bases and J by 5 bases, with 13 bases left in between. The CDR3 is made up of 14 amino acids. Per germline, CDR1 KGHSH and CDR2 LQKENI. This chain's CDR3 is CASSPGHGAETQYF. The DNA for the CDR3 is TGTGCCAGCTCACCCGGACACGGAGCCGAGACCCAGTACTTC.

The gene calls are TRBV4-1 and TRBJ1-1, with D possibly matching TRBD1 (5 bases). Trimming removed 1 base at V and 11 bases at J, with 14 bases between. The germline V gene encodes CDR1 MGHRA and CDR2 YSYEKL. The CDR3 totals 13 residues. The CDR3 sequence is CASSQGGGTVAFF. DNA of the CDR3: TGCGCCAGCAGCCAAGGGGGGGGAACGGTGGCTTTCTTT.